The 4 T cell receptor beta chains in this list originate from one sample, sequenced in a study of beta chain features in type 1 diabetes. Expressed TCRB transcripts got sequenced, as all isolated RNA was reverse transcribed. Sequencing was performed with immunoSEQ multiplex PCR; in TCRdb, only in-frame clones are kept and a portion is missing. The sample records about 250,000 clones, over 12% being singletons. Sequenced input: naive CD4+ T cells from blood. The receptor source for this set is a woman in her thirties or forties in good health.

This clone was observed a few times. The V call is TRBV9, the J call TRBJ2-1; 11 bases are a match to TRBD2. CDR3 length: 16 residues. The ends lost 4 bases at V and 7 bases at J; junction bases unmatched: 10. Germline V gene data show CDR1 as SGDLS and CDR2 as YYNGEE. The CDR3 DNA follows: TGTGCCAGCAGCCCGCTGACTAGCGGGGTCTGGAATGAGCAGTTCTTC. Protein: CASSPLTSGVWNEQFF.

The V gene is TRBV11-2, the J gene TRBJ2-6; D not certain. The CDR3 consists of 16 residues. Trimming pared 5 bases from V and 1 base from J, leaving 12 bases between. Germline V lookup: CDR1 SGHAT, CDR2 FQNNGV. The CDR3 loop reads CASSLHRQSGANVLTF. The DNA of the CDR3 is TGTGCCAGCAGCCTTCACAGACAATCTGGGGCCAACGTCCTGACTTTC.

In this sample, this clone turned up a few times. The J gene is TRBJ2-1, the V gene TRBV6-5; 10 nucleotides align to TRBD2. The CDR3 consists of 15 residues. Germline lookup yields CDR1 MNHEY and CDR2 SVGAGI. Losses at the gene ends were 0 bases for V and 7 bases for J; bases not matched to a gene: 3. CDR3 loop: CASSYSSGGVNEQFF. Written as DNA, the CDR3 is TGTGCCAGCAGTTACTCCAGCGGGGGGGTTAATGAGCAGTTCTTC.

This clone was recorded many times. CDR3: CASSLVVADREKLFF. CDR3 nucleotide sequence: TGTGCCAGCAGCTTAGTGGTGGCGGACAGGGAAAAACTGTTTTTT. This rearrangement joins TRBV7-9 to TRBJ1-4; 7 bases fit TRBD1. The CDR3 extends over 15 amino acids. J gave up 8 bases and V 1 base, and 7 bases lay outside the gene matches. From germline, CDR1 is SEHNR and CDR2 FQNEAQ (reference sequence). The variable domain in full, completed from reference TRBV7-9 and TRBJ1-4, reads DTGVSQNPRHKITKRGQNVTFRCDPISEHNRLYWYRQTLGQGPEFLTYFQNEAQLEKSRLLSDRFSAERPKGSFSTLEIQRTEQGDSAMYLCASSLVVADREKLFFGSGTQLSVL.